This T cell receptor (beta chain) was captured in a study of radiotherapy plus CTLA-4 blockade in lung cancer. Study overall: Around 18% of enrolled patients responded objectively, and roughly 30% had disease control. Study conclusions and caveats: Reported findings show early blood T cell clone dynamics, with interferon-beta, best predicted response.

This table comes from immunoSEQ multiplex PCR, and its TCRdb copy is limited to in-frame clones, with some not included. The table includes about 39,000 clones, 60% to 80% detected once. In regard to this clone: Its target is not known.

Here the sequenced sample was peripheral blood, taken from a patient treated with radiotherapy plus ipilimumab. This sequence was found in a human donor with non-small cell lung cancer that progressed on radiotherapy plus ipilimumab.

Written as DNA, the CDR3 is TGCGCCAGCAGCTCCACGGGGGGGAACCTGAACACCGGGGAGCTGTTTTTT. Translating gives CASSSTGGNLNTGELFF. The chain links TRBV5-1 to TRBJ2-2; 8 positions match TRBD2. This CDR3 is built from 17 residues. CDR1 is SGHRS, CDR2 YFSETQ, per germline. Trimming at V came to 3 bases and at J to 1 base, leaving 8 bases not matched to a gene.